This T cell receptor beta chain was identified in a study of T-cell memory formation after mild COVID-19. MiXCR, run by TCRdb on the 5' RACE reads, gives a single entry per CDR3 protein. Of about 90,000 distinct CDR3 sequences listed, approximately 15% are singletons. This clonotype was seen many times. Its antigen is still unknown. Study-level findings and limits: Mostly located in CM and EM were contracting CD4+ clones, with contracting CD8+ clones located in EMRA. That cross-reactive memory joined was suggested by some responding clones appearing in pre-infection memory. Contracting clones, day 15 to 85, had balanced CD4/CD8, and later expanders favored CD4+.

The CDR3 totals 13 residues. Germline V gene sequence: CDR1 MNHEY, CDR2 SVGAGI. Trimming took 8 bases from V and 0 from J, leaving 10 bases between them. The clonotype comes from a man between 18 and 35 years old who had mild COVID-19 (a few samples of this study predate the infection). Cell type and time point are not known. What was sequenced was PBMCs or a T cell subset sorted from them (not recorded which). This chain links TRBV6-5 with TRBJ1-1; no definite D call. CDR3 in DNA: TGTGCCAGCCTAGGGAGAGTGAACACTGAAGCTTTCTTT. Translation: CASLGRVNTEAFF.